These 21 T cell receptor beta chains were sequenced from one sample in a study of T cells in Graves' hyperthyroidism and ophthalmopathy. The CDR3 regions of TCR beta were amplified from RNA transcripts. HTBI primers were employed in a first-round RT-PCR of the TCR CDR3. MiXCR was run by TCRdb on the multiplex PCR reads, yielding one entry per CDR3 protein. Of about 360,000 distinct CDR3 sequences listed, around 13% were seen once; the top ten hold 9% to 9.5%. Material for sequencing was blood. These receptor sequences come from a woman between 18 and 29 years old with Graves' hyperthyroidism.

The rearrangement joins TRBV5-1 to TRBJ2-3, with 14 bases matching TRBD2. Germline V gene lookup returns CDR1 SGHRS and CDR2 YFSETQ. V lost 4 bases to trimming and J lost 5 bases; unmatched junction nucleotides: 9. This CDR3 has 17 amino acids. The CDR3 nucleotides are TGCGCCAGCAGCCCCGGGACTAGCGGGAGCGGTGTAGATACGCAGTATTTT. Amino acids: CASSPGTSGSGVDTQYF. The entire variable domain, with the rest obtained from reference TRBV5-1 and TRBJ2-3, is as follows: KAGVTQTPRYLIKTRGQQVTLSCSPISGHRSVSWYQQTPGQGLQFLFEYFSETQRNKGNFPGRFSGRQFSNSRSEMNVSTLELGDSALYLCASSPGTSGSGVDTQYFGPGTRLTVL.

This clonotype was seen ten or more times. V usage is TRBV3-1 and J usage is TRBJ2-1; D is ambiguous. Germline V lookup: CDR1 LGHDT, CDR2 YNNKEL (reference sequence). The ends were cut back, 0 bases at V and 0 bases at J, with 3 bases in the middle. The CDR3 spans 14 residues. Here the CDR3 reads CASSQDGSYNEQFF. The CDR3 bases are TGTGCCAGCAGCCAAGATGGCTCCTACAATGAGCAGTTCTTC.

This clonotype was recorded many times. The genes are TRBV7-9 and TRBJ1-2, with unresolved D. Germline loops: CDR1 SEHNR, CDR2 FQNEAQ (reference sequence). The V and J ends lost 5 bases and 4 bases respectively, with 20 bases between them. The CDR3 extends over 16 amino acids. CDR3 loop: CASSLASSGIGYGYTF. CDR3 DNA: TGTGCCAGCAGCCTCGCGTCCAGTGGTATTGGCTATGGCTACACCTTC.

Ten or more counts support this clonotype. The chain uses TRBV5-6 and TRBJ2-3; 12 bases align to TRBD2. This CDR3 has 15 residues. Germline CDR1 SGHDT, CDR2 YYEEEE. Trimming removed 4 bases from V and 4 bases from J; junction bases left unmatched: 4. CDR3 DNA: TGTGCCAGCAGCCCCTGGACTAGCGGGGCAGATACGCAGTATTTT. Protein sequence: CASSPWTSGADTQYF.

Remarks on this clonotype: A clone one base away is much larger, so this may be a read error. J is TRBJ2-3 and V is TRBV7-9; D ambiguous. CDR3 length: 14 residues. The V gene's germline CDR1 is SEHNR and CDR2 FQNEAQ (reference sequence). V lost 5 bases and J 4 bases, leaving 13 bases between the germline ends. Here the CDR3 reads CASSNGLRPDTQYF. CDR3 nucleotides: TGTGCCAGCAGCAACGGCCTAAGACCAGATACGCAGTATTTT.

The CDR3 DNA sequence: TGTGCCAGCAGCCCCGGGATGGGGGCTATTGGTCAGCCCCAGCATTTT. This gives the protein CASSPGMGAIGQPQHF. This sequence joins TRBV7-2 and TRBJ1-5; D is perhaps TRBD1 (6 bases). Trimming stripped 5 bases from V and 6 bases from J, with 20 bases between. CDR1 is SGHTA, CDR2 FQGNSA, per germline. The CDR3 is 16 residues long.

This clonotype occurred a few times. V is TRBV6-1 and J is TRBJ2-5; D not resolved. V was pared by 5 bases and J by 5 bases, with 36 bases between. This CDR3 region has 21 residues. Per germline, CDR1 MNHNS and CDR2 SASEGT. CDR3 nucleotide sequence: TGTGCCAGCAGTCGAAGAAAACCTACGCAGGATCCTCAGGAAAATCGCGAGACCCAGTACTTC. As protein: CASSRRKPTQDPQENRETQYF.

V gene TRBV19 combines with J gene TRBJ2-1; 11 bases are shared with TRBD2. V lost 9 bases and J lost 1; bases outside the gene matches: 2. The CDR3 is 14 residues long. Germline V lookup: CDR1 LNHDA, CDR2 SQIVND (reference sequence). CDR3 protein: CASASGGSYNEQFF. The CDR3 DNA is TGTGCCAGCGCTAGCGGGGGGTCCTACAATGAGCAGTTCTTC.

The V gene is TRBV3-1, the J gene TRBJ1-4; D gene unclear. Germline V gene lookup returns CDR1 LGHDT and CDR2 YNNKEL (reference sequence). Trimming pared 0 bases from V and 8 bases from J, leaving 7 bases between. This CDR3 contains 13 residues. The CDR3 protein is CASSQDMPEKLFF. CDR3 coding DNA: TGTGCCAGCAGCCAAGACATGCCCGAAAAACTGTTTTTT. Using reference TRBV3-1 and TRBJ1-4 for the parts outside the CDR3, the full variable domain is DTAVSQTPKYLVTQMGNDKSIKCEQNLGHDTMYWYKQDSKKFLKIMFSYNNKELIINETVPNRFSPKSPDKAHLNLHINSLELGDSAVYFCASSQDMPEKLFFGSGTQLSVL.

This clonotype was found once. A much larger clone sits a single nucleotide away, making a read error possible. The V call is TRBV20-1, the J call TRBJ1-5; 8 bases map to TRBD1. The germline CDR1 and CDR2 sequences are DFQATT and SNEGSKA (reference sequence). The CDR3 length is 14 residues. Written as DNA, the CDR3 is TGCAGTGCTAGAACAGGGGGATACAATCAGCCCCAGAATTTT. It specifies CSARTGGYNQPQNF.

This clonotype was recorded at least ten times. The rearrangement uses TRBV18 and TRBJ1-2, with D maybe TRBD1 (6 bases). This CDR3 is 14 amino acids long. Per germline, CDR1 KGHSH and CDR2 LQKENI. V was pared by 4 bases and J by 8 bases, with 17 bases between. CDR3 sequence reads: CASSQGETARGYTF. For the CDR3, the DNA is TGTGCCAGCTCACAGGGGGAGACAGCTCGGGGCTACACCTTC.

This clonotype was recorded many times. The J gene is TRBJ1-1, the V gene TRBV6-1, with D tentatively TRBD1 (5 bases). Germline-derived CDR1 and CDR2 are MNHNS and SASEGT. The ends were cut back, 6 bases at V and 0 bases at J, with 14 bases in the middle. The CDR3 consists of 15 residues. The CDR3 loop is CASRHGTGMNTEAFF. The CDR3, as DNA: TGTGCCAGCAGACACGGGACGGGAATGAACACTGAAGCTTTCTTT.

This clonotype was found many times. J is TRBJ2-2 and V is TRBV3-1; D unclear. V dropped 0 bases and J dropped 5 bases, with 13 bases sitting between them. From germline, CDR1 is LGHDT and CDR2 YNNKEL (reference sequence). This CDR3 spans 16 amino acids. In nucleotides, the CDR3 is TGTGCCAGCAGCCAAGATGTCGGATTTTGGACCGGGGAGCTGTTTTTT. Amino acid sequence: CASSQDVGFWTGELFF.

J is TRBJ2-3 and V is TRBV12-3 or TRBV12-4, with 7 bases that match TRBD2. Trimming cost V 6 bases and J 6 bases; bases outside gene matches: 6. This CDR3 has 13 amino acids. The CDR3 bases are TGTGCCAGCAGGGGAGGGAATTTTGATACGCAGTATTTT. Its translation: CASRGGNFDTQYF.

This clonotype was counted many times. This chain connects TRBV20-1 to TRBJ2-7; TRBD2 matches 10 bases. Losses at the gene ends were 3 bases for V and 5 bases for J; bases not matched to a gene: 13. Germline CDR1 is DFQATT and CDR2 is SNEGSKA (reference sequence). The CDR3 consists of 16 residues. CDR3 in DNA: TGCAGTGCTAGGAGTCCTAGCGGGGGACCCTACAACGAGCAGTACTTC. Translated, it gives CSARSPSGGPYNEQYF.

This clonotype has ten or more counts. J is TRBJ2-2 and V is TRBV28, with TRBD2 as a possible D gene (6 bases). The CDR3 spans 14 residues. Germline loops: CDR1 MDHEN, CDR2 SYDVKM. Trimming cost V 7 bases and J 1 base, with 10 bases left between them. CDR3 residues: CASTWGVNTGELFF. CDR3 bases: TGTGCCAGCACCTGGGGGGTGAACACCGGGGAGCTGTTTTTT.

This clonotype was counted at least ten times. The V gene is TRBV5-1, the J gene TRBJ1-4; tentatively, D is TRBD1 (5 bases). Trimming took off 3 bases at V and 5 bases at J, with 17 bases between the two ends. The CDR3 has 16 amino acids. Germline V gives CDR1 SGHRS, CDR2 YFSETQ. Written as DNA, the CDR3 is TGCGCCAGCAGCTGGGATCCGGGACGGTCAAATGAAAAACTGTTTTTT. Its protein is CASSWDPGRSNEKLFF. The whole variable domain, filled in from reference TRBV5-1 and TRBJ1-4, reads KAGVTQTPRYLIKTRGQQVTLSCSPISGHRSVSWYQQTPGQGLQFLFEYFSETQRNKGNFPGRFSGRQFSNSRSEMNVSTLELGDSALYLCASSWDPGRSNEKLFFGSGTQLSVL.

This clonotype was counted ten times or more. This chain links TRBV5-1 with TRBJ1-2; tentative D call: TRBD1 (6 bases). CDR1 is SGHRS, CDR2 YFSETQ, per germline. V lost 2 bases and J lost 7, with 12 bases in between. This CDR3 is 13 amino acids long. CDR3 in amino acids: CASSLPRGSGYTF. As DNA, the CDR3 is TGCGCCAGCAGCTTACCGAGGGGGAGTGGCTACACCTTC.

The CDR3 region has the DNA TGTGCCACCTTGCCATCCTGGGAACAGGCTGGGACTGGGGCCAACGTCCTGACTTTC. Protein: CATLPSWEQAGTGANVLTF. V gene TRBV6-1 combines with J gene TRBJ2-6, with D perhaps matching TRBD1 (5 bases). Germline CDR1 and CDR2: MNHNS and SASEGT. The CDR3 has 19 amino acids. Trimming took off 10 bases at V and 2 bases at J, with 27 bases between the two ends.

Many counts were recorded for this clonotype. The junction differs from germline at one of its ends, possibly a read error. The genes are TRBV12-3 or TRBV12-4 and TRBJ1-2; the match to TRBD1 covers 9 bases. The CDR3 is made up of 15 amino acids. DNA of the CDR3: TGTGCAAGCAGTTTGGGTTGGGACAGGGTTAATGGCTACACCTTC. As protein: CASSLGWDRVNGYTF.

The rearrangement links TRBV7-2 to TRBJ2-3; TRBD2 is a possible D gene (7 bases). Trimming stripped 3 bases from V and 4 bases from J, with 11 bases between. Germline lookup yields CDR1 SGHTA and CDR2 FQGNSA. This CDR3 contains 14 residues. CDR3 residues: CASSFGGRADTQYF. The CDR3 DNA reads as TGTGCCAGCAGCTTCGGGGGGCGCGCAGATACGCAGTATTTT.